Following are 15 T cell receptor beta chains from one sample sequenced in a study of pediatric ulcerative colitis. Sequencing used immunoSEQ multiplex PCR; TCRdb keeps in-frame clones, though not all of them. The table lists tens of thousands of clones, about 80% of them singletons, with around 0.7% in the top ten. During colonoscopy, one to two rectal pinch biopsies were collected. Source material: gut tissue. The receptor set was obtained from a boy between 10 and 17 years old with moderate ulcerative colitis.

This chain links TRBV28 with TRBJ2-5; no reliable D call. From germline, CDR1 is MDHEN and CDR2 SYDVKM. The germline V and J ends were trimmed by 8 bases and 1 base, with 11 bases remaining between them. This CDR3 has 13 residues. The CDR3 reads CASQIPPQETQYF. CDR3 nucleotide sequence: TGTGCCAGCCAGATCCCACCCCAAGAGACCCAGTACTTC.

The rearrangement links TRBV5-8 to TRBJ2-7; 11 nucleotides line up with TRBD2. V was clipped by 0 bases and J by 1 base; unmatched bases: 9. The germline V gene has CDR1 SGHTS and CDR2 YDEGEE. The CDR3 runs to 18 residues. CDR3 coding DNA: TGTGCCAGCAGCTTGGATCCTAGCGGGAGGATTTTTTCCTACGAGCAGTACTTC. Translated: CASSLDPSGRIFSYEQYF.

This clone appeared a few times. The chain is built from TRBV2 and TRBJ2-5; D perhaps matches TRBD2 (5 bases). Germline V lookup: CDR1 SNHLY, CDR2 FYNNEI. There are 14 residues in the CDR3. Trimming pared 8 bases from V and 5 bases from J, leaving 18 bases between. CDR3: CASSGNRATETQYF. DNA of the CDR3: TGTGCCAGCTCCGGGAACCGGGCGACGGAGACCCAGTACTTC.

The chain joins TRBV7-5 to TRBJ2-1. TRBV7-5 is tagged as a pseudogene. The CDR3 is 16 amino acids. The CDR3 spells CVRSPGGCNSYNEQFF. The CDR3 DNA is TGTGTCAGAAGCCCCGGGGGCTGTAATTCCTACAATGAGCAGTTCTTC.

This chain joins TRBV5-1 and TRBJ1-1, with 7 bases matching TRBD1. This CDR3 has 15 residues. Germline assignment: CDR1 SGHRS and CDR2 YFSETQ. V trimming: 0 bases; J trimming: 3 bases; junction bases outside the gene matches: 5. CDR3 DNA: TGCGCCAGCAGCTTGGATCGCAGGGGGGACACTGAAGCTTTCTTT. Residues: CASSLDRRGDTEAFF.

The chain links TRBV2 to TRBJ1-3; D call uncertain. CDR3 size: 16 residues. V dropped 5 bases and J dropped 0 bases, with 14 bases sitting between them. Germline V CDR1 and CDR2: SNHLY, FYNNEI. The CDR3 loop is CASSFQRWGSGNTIYF. The DNA of the CDR3 is TGTGCCAGCAGTTTCCAACGGTGGGGCTCTGGAAACACCATATATTTT.

V usage is TRBV4-1 and J usage is TRBJ2-2; 7 bases line up with TRBD2. V lost 8 bases and J lost 0; bases outside the gene matches: 6. CDR3 size: 15 residues. Germline values: CDR1 MGHRA, CDR2 YSYEKL. Here the CDR3 reads CASGMGGANTGELFF. The CDR3 bases are TGCGCCAGCGGGATGGGAGGGGCGAACACCGGGGAGCTGTTTTTT.

The CDR3 loop is CASKSQGNEKLFF. The CDR3 DNA sequence: TGCGCCAGCAAATCACAGGGGAATGAAAAACTGTTTTTT. V is TRBV5-1 and J is TRBJ1-4; 7 bases are shared with TRBD1. The germline V gene has CDR1 SGHRS and CDR2 YFSETQ. The length of the CDR3 is 13 residues. With V trimmed by 6 bases and J by 5 bases, 4 bases remained unmatched.

The V gene is TRBV7-6, the J gene TRBJ2-5; the D is unclear. CDR3 size: 13 residues. Germline-derived CDR1 and CDR2 are SGHVS and FNYEAQ. The V end was cut by 1 base, the J end by 3 bases, with 6 bases between. The CDR3 spells CASSLGWEETQYF. The CDR3 region has the DNA TGTGCCAGCAGCTTAGGCTGGGAAGAGACCCAGTACTTC. Supplemented by reference TRBV7-6 and TRBJ2-5, the full variable domain reads GAGVSQSPRYKVTKRGQDVALRCDPISGHVSLYWYRQALGQGPEFLTYFNYEAQQDKSGLPNDRFSAERPEGSISTLTIQRTEQRDSAMYRCASSLGWEETQYFGPGTRLLVL.

This clone was found once. The V call is TRBV11-2, the J call TRBJ2-7; 8 bases match TRBD1. Germline CDR1 is SGHAT and CDR2 is FQNNGV. J was trimmed by 3 bases and V by 5 bases; bases with no gene match: 12. This CDR3 comprises 16 residues. DNA for the CDR3: TGTGCCAGCAGCCCAGGACAGGGACCGGACCTCTACGAGCAGTACTTC. This encodes CASSPGQGPDLYEQYF.

In nucleotides, the CDR3 is TGTGCCATCAGTGCTCCGGAAAACACTGAAGCTTTCTTT. Its protein is CAISAPENTEAFF. The V gene is TRBV10-3, the J gene TRBJ1-1; D ambiguous. V dropped 4 bases and J dropped 2 bases, with 8 bases sitting between them. The CDR3 consists of 13 residues. From germline, CDR1 is ENHRY and CDR2 SYGVKD.

The chain uses TRBV11-3 and TRBJ2-2; the D is unclear. Deletions cut 1 base from V and 1 base from J, with 4 bases between. The germline CDR1 and CDR2 sequences are SGHNT and YENEEA. The CDR3 is 14 residues long. CDR3 loop: CASSLGGNTGELFF. The CDR3 DNA is TGTGCCAGCAGCTTAGGAGGGAACACCGGGGAGCTGTTTTTT.

This clone is a singleton in its sample. This sequence joins TRBV5-1 and TRBJ1-1; 9 nucleotides line up with TRBD1. With 4 bases clipped from V and 5 bases from J, the junction kept 6 bases outside the gene matches. The CDR3 totals 14 residues. In germline, CDR1 is SGHRS, CDR2 YFSETQ. The CDR3 bases are TGCGCCAGCAGCCCGGGACAGGGCCGGACTGAAGCTTTCTTT. Its translation: CASSPGQGRTEAFF.

This chain connects TRBV5-1 to TRBJ2-5; D unresolved. The CDR3 length is 13 residues. Germline CDR1 reads SGHRS; CDR2 reads YFSETQ. Trimming removed 4 bases from V and 0 bases from J, with 7 bases in between. The CDR3 sequence: CASSDRNQETQYF. CDR3 bases: TGCGCCAGCAGCGATAGAAACCAAGAGACCCAGTACTTC.

This sequence joins TRBV6-1 and TRBJ2-5, with TRBD1 matching 8 bases. The CDR3 totals 15 residues. V was pared by 7 bases and J by 5 bases, with 12 bases of the junction left unmatched. The germline CDR1 and CDR2 sequences are MNHNS and SASEGT. CDR3 sequence: CASKNDRGGWETQYF. The CDR3 DNA is TGTGCCAGCAAAAACGACAGGGGAGGTTGGGAGACCCAGTACTTC.